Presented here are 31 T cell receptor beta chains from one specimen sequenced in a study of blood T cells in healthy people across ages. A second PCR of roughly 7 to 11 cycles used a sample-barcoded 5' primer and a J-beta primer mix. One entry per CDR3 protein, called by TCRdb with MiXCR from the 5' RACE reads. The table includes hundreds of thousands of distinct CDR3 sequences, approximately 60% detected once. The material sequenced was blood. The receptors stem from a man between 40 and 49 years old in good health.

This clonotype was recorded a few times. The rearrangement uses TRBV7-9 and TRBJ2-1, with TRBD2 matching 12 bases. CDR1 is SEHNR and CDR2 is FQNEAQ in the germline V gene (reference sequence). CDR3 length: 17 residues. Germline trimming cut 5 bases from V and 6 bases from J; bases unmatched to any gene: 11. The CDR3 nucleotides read TGTGCCAGCAGCCTGGCACCCCGACTAGCGGGAGTCAATGAGCAGTTCTTC. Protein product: CASSLAPRLAGVNEQFF.

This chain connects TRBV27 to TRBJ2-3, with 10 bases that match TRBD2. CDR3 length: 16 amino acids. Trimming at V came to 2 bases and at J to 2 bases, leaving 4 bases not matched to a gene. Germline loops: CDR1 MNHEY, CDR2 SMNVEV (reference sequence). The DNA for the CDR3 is TGTGCCAGCAGTTTAGCTAGCGGGAGACTCACAGATACGCAGTATTTT. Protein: CASSLASGRLTDTQYF.

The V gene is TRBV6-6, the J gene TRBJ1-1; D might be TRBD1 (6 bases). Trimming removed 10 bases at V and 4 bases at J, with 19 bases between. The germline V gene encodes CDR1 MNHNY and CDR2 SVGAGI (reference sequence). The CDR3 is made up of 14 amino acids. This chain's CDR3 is CATSPNTGFTEAFF. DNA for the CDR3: TGTGCCACCTCACCGAATACAGGGTTCACTGAAGCTTTCTTT.

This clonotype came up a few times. This CDR3 reads CASSSYGAGDGYTF. CDR3 sequence (DNA): TGTGCCAGCAGTTCTTATGGGGCAGGGGATGGCTACACCTTC. This chain joins TRBV6-6 and TRBJ1-2; tentatively, D is TRBD1 (6 bases). V gave up 4 bases and J gave up 6 bases, with 15 bases separating them. Germline CDR1 is MNHNY and CDR2 is SVGAGI (reference sequence). The CDR3 has 14 residues.

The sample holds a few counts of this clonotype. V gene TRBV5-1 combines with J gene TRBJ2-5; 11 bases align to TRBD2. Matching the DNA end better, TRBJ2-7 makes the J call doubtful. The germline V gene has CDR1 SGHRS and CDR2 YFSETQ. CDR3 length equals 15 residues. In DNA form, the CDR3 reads TGCGCCAGCAGCTTGACTAGCGGGAGATTCGACGAGCAGTACTTC. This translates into CASSLTSGRFDEQYF.

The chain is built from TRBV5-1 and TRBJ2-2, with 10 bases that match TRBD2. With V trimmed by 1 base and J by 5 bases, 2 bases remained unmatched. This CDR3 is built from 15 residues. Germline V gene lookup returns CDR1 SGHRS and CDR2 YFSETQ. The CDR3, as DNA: TGCGCCAGCAGCTTGACTAGCGGGACGACCGGGGAGCTGTTTTTT. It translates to CASSLTSGTTGELFF.

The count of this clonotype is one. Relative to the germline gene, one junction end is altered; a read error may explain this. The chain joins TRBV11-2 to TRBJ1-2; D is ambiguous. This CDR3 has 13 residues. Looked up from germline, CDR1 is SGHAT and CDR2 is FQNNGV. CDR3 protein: CVSSLDTLEGYTF. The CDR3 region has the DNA TGTGTCAGCAGCTTAGATACACTTGAAGGCTACACCTTC.

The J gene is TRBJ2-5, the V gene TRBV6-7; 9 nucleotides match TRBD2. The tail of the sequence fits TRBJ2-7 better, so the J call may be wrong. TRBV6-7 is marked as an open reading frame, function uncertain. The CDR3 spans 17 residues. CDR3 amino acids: CASSYSWQPVAGDEQYF. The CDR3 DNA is TGTGCCAGCAGTTATAGTTGGCAACCGGTAGCGGGAGACGAGCAGTACTTC.

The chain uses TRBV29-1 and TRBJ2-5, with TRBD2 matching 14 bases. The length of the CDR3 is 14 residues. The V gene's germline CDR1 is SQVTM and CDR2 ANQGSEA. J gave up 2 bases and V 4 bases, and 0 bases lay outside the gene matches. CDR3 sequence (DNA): TGCAGCGTTGGACTAGCGGGGGGGCAAGAGACCCAGTACTTC. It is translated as CSVGLAGGQETQYF. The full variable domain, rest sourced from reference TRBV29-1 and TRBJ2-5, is SAVISQKPSRDICQRGTSLTIQCQVDSQVTMMFWYRQQPGQSLTLIATANQGSEATYESGFVIDKFPISRPNLTFSTLTVSNMSPEDSSIYLCSVGLAGGQETQYFGPGTRLLVL.

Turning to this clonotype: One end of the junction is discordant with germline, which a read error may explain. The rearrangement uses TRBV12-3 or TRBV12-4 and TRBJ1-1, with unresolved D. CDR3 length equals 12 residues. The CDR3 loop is CASSSDWAEAFF. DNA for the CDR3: TGTGCCAGTAGTTCCGATTGGGCTGAAGCTTTCTTT.

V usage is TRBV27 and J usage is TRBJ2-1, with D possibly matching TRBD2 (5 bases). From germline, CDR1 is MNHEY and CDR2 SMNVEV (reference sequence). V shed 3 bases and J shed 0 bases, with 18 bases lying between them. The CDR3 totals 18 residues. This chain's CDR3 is CASSLDKTGISSYNEQFF. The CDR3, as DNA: TGTGCCAGCAGTTTGGATAAGACGGGAATAAGCTCCTACAATGAGCAGTTCTTC.

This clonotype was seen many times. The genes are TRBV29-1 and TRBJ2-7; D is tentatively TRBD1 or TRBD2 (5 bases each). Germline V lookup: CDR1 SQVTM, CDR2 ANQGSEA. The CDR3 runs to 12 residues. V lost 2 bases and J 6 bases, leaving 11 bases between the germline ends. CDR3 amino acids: CSVERGGGEQYF. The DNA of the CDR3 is TGCAGCGTTGAACGGGGCGGCGGCGAGCAGTACTTC.

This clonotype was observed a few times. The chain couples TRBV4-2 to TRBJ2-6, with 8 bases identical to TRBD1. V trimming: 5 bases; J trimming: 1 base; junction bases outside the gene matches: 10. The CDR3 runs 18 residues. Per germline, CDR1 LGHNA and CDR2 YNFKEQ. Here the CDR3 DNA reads TGTGCCAGCAGCTTCCGCGGACAGGGCGAATCTGGGGCCAACGTCCTGACTTTC. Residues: CASSFRGQGESGANVLTF.

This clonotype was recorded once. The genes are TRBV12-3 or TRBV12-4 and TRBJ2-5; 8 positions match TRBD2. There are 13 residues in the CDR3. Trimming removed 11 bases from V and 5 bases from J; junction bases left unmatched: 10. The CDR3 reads CAGAGGLLETQYF. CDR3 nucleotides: TGTGCCGGTGCGGGAGGTCTCTTGGAGACCCAGTACTTC.

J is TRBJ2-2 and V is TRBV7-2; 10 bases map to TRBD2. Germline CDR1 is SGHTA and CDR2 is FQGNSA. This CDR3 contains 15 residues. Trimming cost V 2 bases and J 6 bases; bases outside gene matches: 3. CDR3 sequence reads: CASSLTSGVAGELFF. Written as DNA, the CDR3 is TGTGCCAGCAGCTTAACTAGCGGGGTAGCCGGGGAGCTGTTTTTT. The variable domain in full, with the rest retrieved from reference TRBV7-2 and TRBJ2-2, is GAGVSQSPSNKVTEKGKDVELRCDPISGHTALYWYRQSLGQGLEFLIYFQGNSAPDKSGLPSDRFSAERTGGSVSTLTIQRTQQEDSAVYLCASSLTSGVAGELFFGEGSRLTVL.

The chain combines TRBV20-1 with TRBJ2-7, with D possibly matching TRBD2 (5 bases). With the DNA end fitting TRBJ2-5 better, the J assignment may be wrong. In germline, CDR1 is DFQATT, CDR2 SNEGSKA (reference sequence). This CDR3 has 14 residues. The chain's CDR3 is CSAYRTGMQETQYF. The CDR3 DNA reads TGCAGTGCTTACCGTACGGGGATGCAAGAGACCCAGTACTTC.

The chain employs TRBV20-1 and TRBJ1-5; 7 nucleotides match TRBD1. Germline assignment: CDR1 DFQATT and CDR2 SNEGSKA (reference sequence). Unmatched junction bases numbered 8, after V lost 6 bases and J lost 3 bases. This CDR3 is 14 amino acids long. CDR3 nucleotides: TGCAGTGCCACATCGGGACAGTCCAATCAGCCCCAGCATTTT. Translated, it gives CSATSGQSNQPQHF.

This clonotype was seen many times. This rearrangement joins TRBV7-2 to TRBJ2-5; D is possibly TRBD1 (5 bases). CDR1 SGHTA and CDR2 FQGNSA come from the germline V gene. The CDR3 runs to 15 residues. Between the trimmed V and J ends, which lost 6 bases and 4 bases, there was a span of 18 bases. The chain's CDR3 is CASSPEAGSLETQYF. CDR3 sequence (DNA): TGTGCCAGCAGTCCCGAGGCAGGGTCGTTAGAGACCCAGTACTTC.

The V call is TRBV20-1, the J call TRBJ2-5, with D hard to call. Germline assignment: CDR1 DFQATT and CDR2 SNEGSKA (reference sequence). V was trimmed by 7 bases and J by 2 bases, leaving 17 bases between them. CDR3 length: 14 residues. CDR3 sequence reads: CSVLIVSRQETQYF. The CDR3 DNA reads TGCAGTGTATTGATAGTGTCTCGACAAGAGACCCAGTACTTC.

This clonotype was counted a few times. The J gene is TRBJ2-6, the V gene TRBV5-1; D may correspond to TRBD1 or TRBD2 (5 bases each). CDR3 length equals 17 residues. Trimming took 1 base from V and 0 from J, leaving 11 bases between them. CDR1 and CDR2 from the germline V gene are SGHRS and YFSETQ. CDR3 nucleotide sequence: TGCGCCAGCAGCTTGAATTCTGGGGGCTCTGGGGCCAACGTCCTGACTTTC. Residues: CASSLNSGGSGANVLTF.

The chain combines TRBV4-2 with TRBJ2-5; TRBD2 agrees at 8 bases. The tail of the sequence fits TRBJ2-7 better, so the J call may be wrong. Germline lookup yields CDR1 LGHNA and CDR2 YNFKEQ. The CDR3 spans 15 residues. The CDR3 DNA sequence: TGTGCCAGCAGCCAAGAGGGACTAGTCGCGGACGAGCAGTACTTC. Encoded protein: CASSQEGLVADEQYF.

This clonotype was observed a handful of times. DNA for the CDR3: TGTGCCAGCAGCGATGGGACAGGGGGGACTGAAGCTTTCTTT. Its protein is CASSDGTGGTEAFF. The V gene is TRBV5-6, the J gene TRBJ1-1; 11 bases align to TRBD1. The ends lost 4 bases at V and 5 bases at J; junction bases unmatched: 4. Germline V CDR1 and CDR2: SGHDT, YYEEEE. The CDR3 consists of 14 residues.

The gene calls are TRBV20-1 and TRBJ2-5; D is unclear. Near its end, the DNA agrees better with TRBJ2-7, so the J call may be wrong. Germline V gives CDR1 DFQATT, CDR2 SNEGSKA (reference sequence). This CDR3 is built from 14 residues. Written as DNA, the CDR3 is TGCAGTGCTAGGGGCACCCTAGGGTCTCACGAGCAGTACTTC. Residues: CSARGTLGSHEQYF.

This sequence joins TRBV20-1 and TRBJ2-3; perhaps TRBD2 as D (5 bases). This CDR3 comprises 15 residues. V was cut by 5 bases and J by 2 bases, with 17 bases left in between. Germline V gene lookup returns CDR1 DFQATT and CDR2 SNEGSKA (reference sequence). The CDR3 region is CSALTLRAYTDTQYF. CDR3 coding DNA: TGCAGTGCTCTTACCTTGCGGGCGTACACAGATACGCAGTATTTT.

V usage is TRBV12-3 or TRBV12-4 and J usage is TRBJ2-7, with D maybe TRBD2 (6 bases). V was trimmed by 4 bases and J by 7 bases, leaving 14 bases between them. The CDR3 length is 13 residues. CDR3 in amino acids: CASSYGPAGEQYF. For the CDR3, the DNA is TGTGCCAGCAGTTACGGACCCGCGGGGGAGCAGTACTTC.

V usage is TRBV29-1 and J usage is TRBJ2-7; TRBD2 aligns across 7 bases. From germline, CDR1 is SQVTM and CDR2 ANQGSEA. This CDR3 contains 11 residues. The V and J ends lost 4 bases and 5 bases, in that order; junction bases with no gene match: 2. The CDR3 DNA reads TGCAGCGTTGGAGCGGGACACGAGCAGTACTTC. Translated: CSVGAGHEQYF.

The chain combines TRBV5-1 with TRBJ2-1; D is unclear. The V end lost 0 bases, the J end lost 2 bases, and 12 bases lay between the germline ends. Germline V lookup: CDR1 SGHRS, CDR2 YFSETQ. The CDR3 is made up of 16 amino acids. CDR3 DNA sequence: TGCGCCAGCAGCTTGGATTCCGCCAAAACCTACAATGAGCAGTTCTTC. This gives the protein CASSLDSAKTYNEQFF.

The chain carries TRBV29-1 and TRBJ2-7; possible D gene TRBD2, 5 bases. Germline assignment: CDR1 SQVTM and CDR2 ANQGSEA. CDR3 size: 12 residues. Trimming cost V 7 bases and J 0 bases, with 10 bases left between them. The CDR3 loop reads CSAEGSSYEQYF. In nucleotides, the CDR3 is TGCAGCGCCGAGGGCAGCTCCTACGAGCAGTACTTC.

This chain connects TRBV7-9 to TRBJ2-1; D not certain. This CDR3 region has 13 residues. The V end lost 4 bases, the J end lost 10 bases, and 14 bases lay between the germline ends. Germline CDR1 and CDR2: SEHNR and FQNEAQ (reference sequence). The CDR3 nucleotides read TGTGCCAGCAGCTCCCGGGCCGGCCGAGAGCAGTTCTTC. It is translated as CASSSRAGREQFF.

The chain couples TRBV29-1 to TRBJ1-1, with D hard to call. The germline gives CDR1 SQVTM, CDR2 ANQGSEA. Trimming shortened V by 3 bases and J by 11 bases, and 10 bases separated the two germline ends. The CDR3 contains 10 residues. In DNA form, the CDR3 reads TGCAGCGTTGATGGACGTGGGGCTTTCTTT. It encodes CSVDGRGAFF. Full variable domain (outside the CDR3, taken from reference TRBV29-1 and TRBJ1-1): SAVISQKPSRDICQRGTSLTIQCQVDSQVTMMFWYRQQPGQSLTLIATANQGSEATYESGFVIDKFPISRPNLTFSTLTVSNMSPEDSSIYLCSVDGRGAFFGQGTRLTVV.

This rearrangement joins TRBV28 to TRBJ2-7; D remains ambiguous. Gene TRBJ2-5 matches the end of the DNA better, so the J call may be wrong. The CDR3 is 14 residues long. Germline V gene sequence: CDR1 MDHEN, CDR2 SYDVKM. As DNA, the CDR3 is TGTGCCAGCAGTTTAAGCGAGGTCTCAGAGACCCAGTACTTC. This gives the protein CASSLSEVSETQYF.